The entry that follows covers one TCR beta chain sequence. As yet, its antigen is unknown. This sample was taken from a study of post-analysis software for immune sequencing data. Turning to the study itself: Relapsing-remitting, secondary progressive and progressive-relapsing forms of multiple sclerosis all featured among disease courses. Study-level results: TRBV segments more frequent in patients than in controls numbered five and included TRBV5-6, TRBV5-1 and TRBV20-1. Significantly lower normalized Chao1 diversity was found in patients with multiple sclerosis relative to controls. Samples sharing a preparation batch grouped tightly together when assessed by F measure.

The germline V and J ends were trimmed by 3 bases and 4 bases, with 12 bases remaining between them. The CDR3 is 14 amino acids. cDNA libraries of TCR beta carried unique molecular identifiers. From approximately 0.95 to 9.8 million T cells, 550,000 or so cDNA molecules were obtained. TCRdb reanalysed the PCR reads using MiXCR and keeps one entry per CDR3 protein. The repertoire holds about 820,000 distinct CDR3 sequences, about 57% seen once, with approximately 4.2% in the top ten. The sample was blood. V gene TRBV12-3 or TRBV12-4 combines with J gene TRBJ1-2; D is unresolved. The clonotype was recovered from a girl between 10 and 17 years old with multiple sclerosis. CDR3 in DNA: TGTGCCAGCAGTTTTGGTCAGAATACCTATGGCTACACCTTC. It codes for CASSFGQNTYGYTF.